This TCR beta chain was sequenced during a study of early stage breast cancer tumors. Study summary: ER+/PR+/HER2- status applied to about 70% of the 16 invasive breast tumors. About 10-fold was the mean read coverage per sample.

This clone came up a few times. Its antigen is unknown. The CDR3 covers 14 residues. Trimming shortened V by 1 base and J by 7 bases, and 13 bases separated the two germline ends. Germline loops: CDR1 SGHVS, CDR2 FQNEAQ. Data came from immunoSEQ multiplex PCR; TCRdb stores just in-frame clones and leaves some out. This table has 5,000 to 5,500 clones, 60% to 70% appearing once. The study's findings and limits: Functional markers like CD4, CD8 and FOXP3 were missed in bulk sequencing. Compared with adjacent normal breast, tumors showed about 2.4-fold denser, more clonal T cells.

Sequencing was performed on breast tumor tissue. The chain recombines TRBV7-8 with TRBJ1-1; D call uncertain. The sequence derives from a person between 55 and 69 years old with breast cancer. The CDR3 nucleotides read TGTGCCAGCAGCTTAGGTCCTTGGGCGAGTGAAGCTTTCTTT. As protein: CASSLGPWASEAFF.